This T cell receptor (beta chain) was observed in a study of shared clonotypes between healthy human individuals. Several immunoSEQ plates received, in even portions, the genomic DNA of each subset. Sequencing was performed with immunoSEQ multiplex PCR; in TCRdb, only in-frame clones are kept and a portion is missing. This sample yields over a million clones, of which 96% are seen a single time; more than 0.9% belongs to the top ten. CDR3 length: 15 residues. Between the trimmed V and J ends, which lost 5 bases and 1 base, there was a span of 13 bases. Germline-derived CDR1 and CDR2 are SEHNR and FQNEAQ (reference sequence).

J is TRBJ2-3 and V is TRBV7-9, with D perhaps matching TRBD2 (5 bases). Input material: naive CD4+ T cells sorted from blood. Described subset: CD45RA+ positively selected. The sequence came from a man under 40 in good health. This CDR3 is CASSLYGGGTDTQYF. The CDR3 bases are TGTGCCAGCAGCCTCTACGGAGGTGGCACAGATACGCAGTATTTT.